The clone carrying this T cell receptor (beta chain) was seen at least ten times. Individual cDNA molecules were tagged with unique molecular identifiers. TCRdb processed the 5' RACE reads anew with MiXCR; each CDR3 protein has one entry. The sample holds 55,000 to 85,000 distinct CDR3 sequences, less than 15% seen once. These data belong to a study of early T cells in non-severe SARS-CoV-2 infection. The CDR3 spans 16 residues. Trimming cost V 1 base and J 1 base, with 11 bases left between them. Germline values: CDR1 LGHNT, CDR2 FRNRAP. V is TRBV12-5 and J is TRBJ2-1, with no clear D. The source is an adult who was a healthcare worker with PCR-confirmed SARS-CoV-2 infection or an uninfected control (not recorded which). Sequenced sample: whole blood. Written as DNA, the CDR3 is TGTGCTAGTGGTTTGGACGGGCGTGGTTCCTACAATGAGCAGTTCTTC. Translated: CASGLDGRGSYNEQFF.